Listed below are T cell receptor beta chains from one sample, sequenced in a study of CD8 T cells in ankylosing spondylitis. TCRdb processed the 5' RACE reads anew with MiXCR; each CDR3 protein has one entry. The sample gives about 540,000 distinct CDR3 sequences, about 12% of which show up once; 6.5% to 7% is in the top ten. The sequencing sample was made of blood, either unsorted or a sorted T cell fraction (not recorded which). The receptors here all came from a male donor with ankylosing spondylitis. Both conserved end residues are part of each CDR3. Fields, in order: clone size, J gene, V gene, D gene, CDR3 DNA, CDR3 protein. D genes are given only for firm matches. Not every row has a clone size; where given, it reads once, few, many or a size class.

clone size: .
J gene: TRBJ2-1
V gene: TRBV12-3/TRBV12-4
D gene: .
CDR3 DNA: TGTGCCAGCAGTTTGTCCGTAAATGAGCAGTTCTTC
CDR3 protein: CASSLSVNEQFF

clone size: few
J gene: TRBJ1-1
V gene: TRBV2
D gene: TRBD1
CDR3 DNA: TGTGCCAGCTTTACCAGGGGGCTGCCTGGCGCTTTCTTT
CDR3 protein: CASFTRGLPGAFF

clone size: few
J gene: TRBJ2-2
V gene: TRBV7-2
D gene: TRBD1
CDR3 DNA: TGTGCCAGCAGCTTAAGGGACAGGACCGGGGAGCTGTTTTTT
CDR3 protein: CASSLRDRTGELFF

clone size: many
J gene: TRBJ1-6
V gene: TRBV20-1
D gene: TRBD1
CDR3 DNA: TGCAGTGCTAGTGGGGACAGGGGGGATTCACCCCTCCACTTT
CDR3 protein: CSASGDRGDSPLHF

clone size: few
J gene: TRBJ2-1
V gene: TRBV5-1
D gene: TRBD2
CDR3 DNA: TGCGCCAGCAGCATTGGACTAGCGGGAGAGGATGAGCAGTTCTTC
CDR3 protein: CASSIGLAGEDEQFF

clone size: .
J gene: TRBJ1-4
V gene: TRBV7-8
D gene: .
CDR3 DNA: TGTGCCAGCAGCTTGGGGGCGGGGTGGGAGGAGAATGAAAAACTGTTTTTT
CDR3 protein: CASSLGAGWEENEKLFF

clone size: few
J gene: TRBJ1-1
V gene: TRBV29-1
D gene: .
CDR3 DNA: TGCAGCGCTAGGACAGCCCAGAACACTGAAGCTTTCTTT
CDR3 protein: CSARTAQNTEAFF

clone size: .
J gene: TRBJ2-5
V gene: TRBV7-9
D gene: TRBD2
CDR3 DNA: TGTGCCAGCACCTCAACTAGCGGGAGGGTTCTAGAAGAGACCCAGTACTTC
CDR3 protein: CASTSTSGRVLEETQYF

clone size: .
J gene: TRBJ1-5
V gene: TRBV29-1
D gene: .
CDR3 DNA: TGCAGCGTTGTCGACAGTGTTAGCAATCAGCCCCAGCATTTT
CDR3 protein: CSVVDSVSNQPQHF

clone size: many
J gene: TRBJ1-1
V gene: TRBV29-1
D gene: TRBD1
CDR3 DNA: TGCAGCGTCGCTGCCGGGACAGGGCCCCGGGAAGGTGAAGCTTTCTTT
CDR3 protein: CSVAAGTGPREGEAFF

clone size: .
J gene: TRBJ2-5
V gene: TRBV6-1
D gene: .
CDR3 DNA: TGTGCCAGCAGTGACGGTCCGGGGCTAGGAGAGACCCAGTACTTC
CDR3 protein: CASSDGPGLGETQYF

clone size: few
J gene: TRBJ1-2
V gene: TRBV3-1
D gene: .
CDR3 DNA: TGTGCCAGCAGCCCGATCACAGGGCCTGGCTACACCTTC
CDR3 protein: CASSPITGPGYTF

clone size: many
J gene: TRBJ2-3
V gene: TRBV10-3
D gene: .
CDR3 DNA: TGTGCCATCAGTGTCACAGATACGCAGTATTTT
CDR3 protein: CAISVTDTQYF

clone size: .
J gene: TRBJ1-1
V gene: TRBV7-9
D gene: .
CDR3 DNA: TGTGCCTCCTCGTACGGGAACACTGAAGCTTTCTTT
CDR3 protein: CASSYGNTEAFF

clone size: .
J gene: TRBJ2-2
V gene: TRBV20-1
D gene: TRBD2
CDR3 DNA: TGCAGTGCTAGACGGACCCCCGGGACTAGCGGGAGTTATACCGGGGAGCTGTTTTTT
CDR3 protein: CSARRTPGTSGSYTGELFF

clone size: many
J gene: TRBJ2-1
V gene: TRBV11-2
D gene: .
CDR3 DNA: TGTGCCAGCAGCCCCTGGAGGTTATACAATGAGCAGTTCTTC
CDR3 protein: CASSPWRLYNEQFF

clone size: .
J gene: TRBJ2-3
V gene: TRBV29-1
D gene: .
CDR3 DNA: TGCAGCGTTGCCACAGGGAATTCAGATACGCAGTATTTT
CDR3 protein: CSVATGNSDTQYF

clone size: .
J gene: TRBJ1-6
V gene: TRBV5-1
D gene: TRBD1
CDR3 DNA: TGCGCCAGCAGCTTGGAGGGACAGATAGGTTCACCCCTCCACTTT
CDR3 protein: CASSLEGQIGSPLHF

clone size: .
J gene: TRBJ2-2
V gene: TRBV3-1
D gene: .
CDR3 DNA: TGTGCCAGCAGCCCCCGAGGGTGGGGAGGTCCCGGGGAGCTGTTTTTT
CDR3 protein: CASSPRGWGGPGELFF

clone size: many
J gene: TRBJ2-3
V gene: TRBV5-1
D gene: .
CDR3 DNA: TGCGCCAGCAGCTTGTTCGACGGGGGGCCCACAGATACGCAGTATTTT
CDR3 protein: CASSLFDGGPTDTQYF

clone size: .
J gene: TRBJ2-3
V gene: TRBV7-9
D gene: .
CDR3 DNA: TGTGCCAGCACCATGGGACTGAGCACAGATACGCAGTATTTT
CDR3 protein: CASTMGLSTDTQYF

clone size: few
J gene: TRBJ2-2
V gene: TRBV12-3/TRBV12-4
D gene: TRBD2
CDR3 DNA: TGTGCCAGCAGAGAAAGCGGGAGGAGGAACACCGGGGAGCTGTTTTTT
CDR3 protein: CASRESGRRNTGELFF

clone size: .
J gene: TRBJ1-1
V gene: TRBV3-1
D gene: .
CDR3 DNA: TGTGCCAGCAGCCCCGGAGGGGGTTCCCCTGAAGCTTTCTTT
CDR3 protein: CASSPGGGSPEAFF

clone size: many
J gene: TRBJ2-3
V gene: TRBV7-8
D gene: .
CDR3 DNA: TGTGCCAGCAGCCCCCCCAGGAAGAACACAGATACGCAGTATTTT
CDR3 protein: CASSPPRKNTDTQYF

clone size: .
J gene: TRBJ2-3
V gene: TRBV7-2
D gene: TRBD1
CDR3 DNA: TGTGCCAGCAGCTTAGCCTCGGGACAGGGGAGAGCAGATACGCAGTATTTT
CDR3 protein: CASSLASGQGRADTQYF

clone size: .
J gene: TRBJ1-2
V gene: TRBV21-1
D gene: .
CDR3 DNA: TGTGCCAGCAGCAAAGCGCGCGAGAGCGCCTTC
CDR3 protein: CASSKARESAF

clone size: many
J gene: TRBJ2-1
V gene: TRBV5-1
D gene: TRBD2
CDR3 DNA: TGCGCCAGCAGCGATAAGCGGGAGGCCTTTGATGAGCAGTTCTTC
CDR3 protein: CASSDKREAFDEQFF

clone size: .
J gene: TRBJ2-5
V gene: TRBV7-2
D gene: TRBD2
CDR3 DNA: TGTGCCAGCAGCTTACTAGCGGGAGGAGGGAGGGAGACCCAGTACTTC
CDR3 protein: CASSLLAGGGRETQYF

clone size: few
J gene: TRBJ2-3
V gene: TRBV20-1
D gene: TRBD2
CDR3 DNA: TGCAGTGCCTTAAGCGGGAGGAGTACAGATACGCAGTATTTT
CDR3 protein: CSALSGRSTDTQYF

clone size: .
J gene: TRBJ1-6
V gene: TRBV20-1
D gene: .
CDR3 DNA: TGCAGTGCTCCCGGGGGGGCTAGCTCCTATAATTCACCCCTCCACTTT
CDR3 protein: CSAPGGASSYNSPLHF

clone size: many
J gene: TRBJ2-1
V gene: TRBV29-1
D gene: TRBD1
CDR3 DNA: TGCAGCGTCCTGACAGGGAGTCATAGCTACAATGAGCAGTTCTTC
CDR3 protein: CSVLTGSHSYNEQFF

clone size: .
J gene: TRBJ2-5
V gene: TRBV11-2
D gene: TRBD2
CDR3 DNA: TGTGCCAGCAGCTTAGAAGGAAGCGGGAGTGAGACCCAGTACTTC
CDR3 protein: CASSLEGSGSETQYF

clone size: many
J gene: TRBJ2-2
V gene: TRBV12-3/TRBV12-4
D gene: TRBD1
CDR3 DNA: TGTGCCAGTTTCGGGACAGGGGGAACCGGGGAGCTGTTTTTT
CDR3 protein: CASFGTGGTGELFF

clone size: many
J gene: TRBJ2-1
V gene: TRBV7-8
D gene: TRBD2
CDR3 DNA: TGTGCCAGCAGCCCGATCCCTAGCGGGCGATTCAATGAGCAGTTCTTC
CDR3 protein: CASSPIPSGRFNEQFF

clone size: many
J gene: TRBJ2-5
V gene: TRBV27
D gene: .
CDR3 DNA: TGTGCCAGCAGCTCCAGGAACGGGCAGACCCAGTACTTC
CDR3 protein: CASSSRNGQTQYF

clone size: .
J gene: TRBJ1-6
V gene: TRBV10-3
D gene: TRBD1
CDR3 DNA: TGTGCCATAACAGGGGGCTTGGGTTCACCCCTCCACTTT
CDR3 protein: CAITGGLGSPLHF

clone size: few
J gene: TRBJ2-3
V gene: TRBV27
D gene: TRBD2
CDR3 DNA: TGTGCCAGCATCCCTACGCGGGAGAAGGGAGATACGCAGTATTTT
CDR3 protein: CASIPTREKGDTQYF

clone size: many
J gene: TRBJ2-5
V gene: TRBV28
D gene: .
CDR3 DNA: TGTGCCAGCAGACCGGCAGGGAAAGAGACCCAGTACTTC
CDR3 protein: CASRPAGKETQYF

clone size: few
J gene: TRBJ2-1
V gene: TRBV13
D gene: .
CDR3 DNA: TGTGCCAGCAGCATGGACTTCTACAATGAGCAGTTCTTC
CDR3 protein: CASSMDFYNEQFF

clone size: few
J gene: TRBJ2-3
V gene: TRBV7-6
D gene: .
CDR3 DNA: TGTGCCAGCAGCTTAGTTATTAGCACAGATACGCAGTATTTT
CDR3 protein: CASSLVISTDTQYF

clone size: many
J gene: TRBJ2-7
V gene: TRBV20-1
D gene: .
CDR3 DNA: TGCAGTGCTCCCGGGATGAGTGGTTTCGAGCAGTACTTC
CDR3 protein: CSAPGMSGFEQYF

clone size: many
J gene: TRBJ1-1
V gene: TRBV5-1
D gene: TRBD1
CDR3 DNA: TGTGCCAGCAGTTGGGACAGGGGGAACACTGAAGCTTTCTTT
CDR3 protein: CASSWDRGNTEAFF

clone size: .
J gene: TRBJ2-1
V gene: TRBV3-1
D gene: TRBD2
CDR3 DNA: TGTGCCAGCAGCCTTAGCGGGAGGGACTACAATGAGCAGTTCTTC
CDR3 protein: CASSLSGRDYNEQFF

clone size: many
J gene: TRBJ1-1
V gene: TRBV5-1
D gene: .
CDR3 DNA: TGCGCCAGCAGCTTGGTTCCCGATGTTGGGACTGAAGCTTTCTTT
CDR3 protein: CASSLVPDVGTEAFF

clone size: few
J gene: TRBJ2-7
V gene: TRBV4-2
D gene: .
CDR3 DNA: TGTGCCAGCAGCCAGGGCGGGGCCACCTACGAGCAGTACTTC
CDR3 protein: CASSQGGATYEQYF

clone size: few
J gene: TRBJ1-1
V gene: TRBV28
D gene: .
CDR3 DNA: TGTGCCAGCAGTCAGAGAGCTTATAAGAACGCTTTCTTT
CDR3 protein: CASSQRAYKNAFF

clone size: many
J gene: TRBJ2-3
V gene: TRBV29-1
D gene: .
CDR3 DNA: TGCAGCGTTGAGTCCGGTTTACGACCCACAGATACGCAGTATTTT
CDR3 protein: CSVESGLRPTDTQYF

clone size: once
J gene: TRBJ1-3
V gene: TRBV16
D gene: .
CDR3 DNA: TGTGCCAGCAGCCAATCTACAGGGTCTGGAAACACCATATATTTT
CDR3 protein: CASSQSTGSGNTIYF

clone size: few
J gene: TRBJ2-3
V gene: TRBV4-1
D gene: .
CDR3 DNA: TGCGCCAGCAGCCAAGATCTACGGGGGACCACCACAGATACGCAGTATTTT
CDR3 protein: CASSQDLRGTTTDTQYF

clone size: .
J gene: TRBJ2-1
V gene: TRBV20-1
D gene: .
CDR3 DNA: TGCAGTGCTAGAGTGGCTGGGGCAGATTTTTACAATGAGCAGTTCTTC
CDR3 protein: CSARVAGADFYNEQFF

clone size: .
J gene: TRBJ2-3
V gene: TRBV25-1
D gene: TRBD1
CDR3 DNA: TGTGCCAGCAGTGATTGGAGGACAGGGCGAATCACAGATACGCAGTATTTT
CDR3 protein: CASSDWRTGRITDTQYF

clone size: .
J gene: TRBJ1-5
V gene: TRBV27
D gene: .
CDR3 DNA: TGTGCCAGCAGAGGACTAGAATACAATCAGCCCCAGCATTTT
CDR3 protein: CASRGLEYNQPQHF